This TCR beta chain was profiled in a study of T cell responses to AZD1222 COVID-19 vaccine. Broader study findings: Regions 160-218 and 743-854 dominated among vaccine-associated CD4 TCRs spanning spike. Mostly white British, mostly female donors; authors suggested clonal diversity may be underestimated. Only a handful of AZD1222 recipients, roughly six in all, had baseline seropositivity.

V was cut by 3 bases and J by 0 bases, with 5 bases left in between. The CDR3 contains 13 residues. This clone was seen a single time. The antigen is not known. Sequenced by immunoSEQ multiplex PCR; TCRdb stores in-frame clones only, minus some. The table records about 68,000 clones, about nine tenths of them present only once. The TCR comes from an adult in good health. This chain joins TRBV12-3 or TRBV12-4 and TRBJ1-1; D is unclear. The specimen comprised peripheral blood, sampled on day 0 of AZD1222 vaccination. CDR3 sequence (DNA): TGTGCCAGCAGTTTCGCAGTGAACACTGAAGCTTTCTTT. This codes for CASSFAVNTEAFF.